The clone carrying this T cell receptor (beta chain) was found a few times. Its antigen is not identified. TCRdb reprocessed the RT-PCR reads with MiXCR, giving one entry per CDR3 protein. The table lists 560,000 or so distinct CDR3 sequences, about 7.6% of them singletons. This sample is part of a study of response to subunit inactivated influenza vaccine. Study observations and caveats: The authors proposed limited new T cell recruitment per seasonal influenza vaccination.

V was trimmed by 5 bases and J by 2 bases, leaving 16 bases between them. CDR1 is SGHAT, CDR2 FQNNGV, per germline. This CDR3 contains 15 residues. The TCR was taken from a man aged 50 to 75 who received an inactivated influenza vaccine. The chain recombines TRBV11-2 with TRBJ2-7; maybe TRBD2 (6 bases). This specimen was PBMCs from blood, taken around 25 months after vaccination. The CDR3 DNA reads as TGTGCCAGCAGCCCGGGGTCGGCGGGGACCTACGAGCAGTACTTC. This sequence encodes CASSPGSAGTYEQYF.